Below, 27 T cell receptor beta chains from the same sample are listed, as sequenced in a study of type 1 and type 2 diabetes patients. The PCR template was genomic DNA. Multiplex PCR with 30 forward and 13 reverse primers amplified the TCR beta CDR3. Using its own MiXCR run on the multiplex PCR reads, TCRdb lists one record per CDR3 protein. The repertoire holds about 270,000 distinct CDR3 sequences, with roughly 50% as singletons. Sequenced sample: peripheral blood mononuclear cells (PBMCs). These receptors all come from a man aged 18 to 35 with type 2 diabetes.

With regard to this clonotype: The conserved phenylalanine or tryptophan normally closing the CDR3 is absent here, so this likely arose from a read error. The rearrangement uses TRBV29-1 and TRBJ2-7, with D tentatively TRBD1 or TRBD2 (6 bases each). The ends were cut back, 7 bases at V and 2 bases at J, with 15 bases in the middle. Germline CDR1 SQVTM, CDR2 ANQGSEA. This CDR3 is 13 amino acids long. The CDR3 DNA follows: TGCAGCGGTTCCTGGGGGGCCACCTACGAGCAGTACTCC. This codes for CSGSWGATYEQYS.

The chain combines TRBV2 with TRBJ1-1; D is uncertain. The V gene's germline CDR1 is SNHLY and CDR2 FYNNEI. The ends were cut back, 8 bases at V and 5 bases at J, with 15 bases in the middle. The CDR3 extends over 13 amino acids. The CDR3 protein is CASLVVPGTEAFF. For the CDR3, the DNA is TGTGCCAGCCTTGTAGTACCAGGAACTGAAGCTTTCTTT.

This sequence joins TRBV20-1 and TRBJ2-1; D not certain. CDR1 and CDR2 (germline): DFQATT, SNEGSKA (reference sequence). The CDR3 runs 14 residues. The germline V and J ends were trimmed by 5 bases and 0 bases, with 11 bases remaining between them. The CDR3 reads CSAGLTSSYNEQFF. CDR3 coding DNA: TGCAGTGCTGGCCTGACCAGCTCCTACAATGAGCAGTTCTTC.

This chain joins TRBV7-2 and TRBJ2-7; a possible D gene is TRBD2 (6 bases). The end of the DNA fits TRBJ2-1 better, so the J call may be wrong. Germline CDR1 and CDR2: SGHTA and FQGNSA. This CDR3 comprises 14 residues. In DNA, the CDR3 is TGTGCCAGCAGCTATAGTAGCGGTAAGAATGAGCAGTTCTTC. This translates into CASSYSSGKNEQFF.

To note about this clonotype: This sequence may be a read error, since a much larger clone differs from it by one base. V gene TRBV7-2 combines with J gene TRBJ2-5; D uncertain. Germline CDR1 SGHTA, CDR2 FQGNSA. The CDR3 has 15 amino acids. V was shortened by 5 bases and J by 7 bases, with 20 bases between the two germline ends. CDR3 residues: CASSLDGETRRTQYF. The CDR3 DNA is TGTGCCAGCAGCCTTGATGGAGAGACACGACGGACCCAGTACTTC.

The V call is TRBV28, the J call TRBJ2-3; possible D gene TRBD2, 6 bases. Per germline, CDR1 MDHEN and CDR2 SYDVKM. This CDR3 contains 15 residues. Between the trimmed V and J ends, which lost 6 bases and 6 bases, there was a span of 19 bases. CDR3 protein: CASSPLAVEYDTQYF. In DNA, the CDR3 is TGTGCCAGCAGCCCACTAGCCGTGGAATACGATACGCAGTATTTT.

The chain recombines TRBV19 with TRBJ2-3; a weak D match, TRBD2 (5 bases). The germline V gene has CDR1 LNHDA and CDR2 SQIVND (reference sequence). The CDR3 runs 14 residues. The V end was cut by 7 bases, the J end by 1 base, with 12 bases between. CDR3 sequence reads: CASKQRWGTDTQYF. The CDR3 DNA reads TGTGCCAGTAAGCAGCGGTGGGGCACAGATACGCAGTATTTT.

The rearrangement joins TRBV7-2 to TRBJ2-2; maybe TRBD1 (5 bases). The CDR3 sequence is 16 residues long. Germline CDR1 SGHTA, CDR2 FQGNSA. V was trimmed by 0 bases and J by 2 bases, leaving 10 bases between them. The CDR3 here is CASSLAPGHNTGELFF. In nucleotides, the CDR3 is TGTGCCAGCAGCTTAGCCCCAGGGCATAACACCGGGGAGCTGTTTTTT.

The CDR3 spells CASSWRGTTEAFF. The CDR3 DNA sequence: TGTGCCAGCAGCTGGCGGGGAACGACTGAAGCTTTCTTT. V usage is TRBV5-8 and J usage is TRBJ1-1; D remains ambiguous. Germline lookup yields CDR1 SGHTS and CDR2 YDEGEE. This CDR3 contains 13 residues. V gave up 3 bases and J gave up 5 bases, with 11 bases separating them.

J is TRBJ1-1 and V is TRBV19; D possibly corresponds to TRBD1 (5 bases). Germline CDR1 reads LNHDA; CDR2 reads SQIVND (reference sequence). With 7 bases removed from V and 7 bases from J, the gap between germline ends came to 13 bases. The CDR3 totals 12 residues. Written as DNA, the CDR3 is TGTGCCAGTATCCAACAGGTGGGTGAAGCTTTCTTT. Protein sequence: CASIQQVGEAFF.

This clonotype was seen a handful of times. This sequence joins TRBV19 and TRBJ2-3, with D maybe TRBD2 (7 bases). The V end lost 4 bases, the J end lost 1 base, and 12 bases lay between the germline ends. CDR1 is LNHDA, CDR2 SQIVND, per germline (reference sequence). The CDR3 extends over 15 amino acids. The CDR3 protein is CASSRPGGGTDTQYF. The CDR3, as DNA: TGTGCCAGTAGTAGGCCGGGGGGCGGCACAGATACGCAGTATTTT.

Turning to this clonotype: A read error may produce the germline difference seen at one junction end. The chain employs TRBV24-1 and TRBJ2-2, with D perhaps TRBD2 (6 bases). This CDR3 comprises 14 residues. CDR1 is KGHDR, CDR2 SFDVKD, per germline. The CDR3 region has the DNA TGTGCCACCAGTTCGAGAGCTTTTGCCGGGGGGCTGTTTTTT. Its translation is CATSSRAFAGGLFF.

In this sample, this clonotype turned up a few times. The rearrangement uses TRBV7-9 and TRBJ2-5; the D gene could be TRBD1 or TRBD2 (5 bases each). This CDR3 is 15 amino acids long. Germline CDR1 reads SEHNR; CDR2 reads FQNEAQ (reference sequence). V lost 4 bases and J lost 4, with 16 bases in between. As DNA, the CDR3 is TGTGCCAGCAGCTGGGGACGGGGCGGCGGAGAGACCCAGTACTTC. This gives the protein CASSWGRGGGETQYF.

This clonotype has just a few counts. J is TRBJ1-4 and V is TRBV14, with 9 positions matching TRBD1. The CDR3 is 17 amino acids. CDR1 and CDR2 from the germline V gene are SGHDN and FVKESK. V shed 0 bases and J 7 bases; nucleotides not matched to a gene: 9. CDR3 coding DNA: TGTGCCAGCAGCCAAGAATTGGTTGGGACAGGGACTGAAAAACTGTTTTTT. It yields the protein CASSQELVGTGTEKLFF.

This clonotype was seen more than once but under ten times. The J gene is TRBJ2-7, the V gene TRBV6-2 or TRBV6-3, with TRBD1 matching over 7 bases. The germline V gene has CDR1 MNHEY and CDR2 SVGEGT. This CDR3 spans 17 amino acids. Unmatched junction bases numbered 14, after V lost 4 bases and J lost 2 bases. This CDR3 reads CASSLDRKISVTYEQYF. CDR3 in DNA: TGTGCCAGCAGTTTGGACAGGAAAATATCTGTAACCTACGAGCAGTACTTC.

This clonotype was counted between two and nine times. This chain uses TRBV5-1 with TRBJ2-6; no definite D call. The V end lost 5 bases, the J end lost 0 bases, and 15 bases lay between the germline ends. The CDR3 length is 17 residues. Germline V CDR1 and CDR2: SGHRS, YFSETQ. Here the CDR3 DNA reads TGCGCCAGCAGTACCCAGACGGTTAGCTCTGGGGCCAACGTCCTGACTTTC. Translation: CASSTQTVSSGANVLTF.

The chain employs TRBV11-2 and TRBJ2-7; 10 bases align to TRBD1. The J call may be wrong; the DNA end is better matched by TRBJ2-5. Germline CDR1 reads SGHAT; CDR2 reads FQNNGV. This CDR3 has 15 residues. The CDR3 protein is CASSSPGQGGETQYF. The CDR3, as DNA: TGTGCCAGCAGCTCCCCCGGACAGGGGGGAGAGACCCAGTACTTC.

Of note for this clonotype: A read error may account for a junction end that differs from germline. V and J are TRBV6-5 and TRBJ2-7; no firm D call. Per the germline V gene, CDR1 is MNHEY and CDR2 is SVGAGI. The CDR3 has 11 amino acids. This chain's CDR3 is CAISPSYEQYF. As DNA, the CDR3 is TGTGCCATCAGTCCCTCCTACGAGCAGTACTTC.

The chain joins TRBV12-3 or TRBV12-4 to TRBJ2-3; D is possibly TRBD1 (6 bases). The CDR3 length is 15 residues. Trimming removed 6 bases from V and 3 bases from J, with 16 bases in between. The chain's CDR3 is CASSWGQGRTDTQYF. In DNA form, the CDR3 reads TGTGCCAGCAGCTGGGGGCAGGGGCGGACAGATACGCAGTATTTT.

This chain joins TRBV14 and TRBJ2-7; 9 nucleotides align to TRBD2. The trim removed 3 bases at V and 2 bases at J, leaving 23 bases unmatched. Germline CDR1 and CDR2: SGHDN and FVKESK. This CDR3 is 21 amino acids long. Here the CDR3 DNA reads TGTGCCAGCAGCCAGGGGGTGCAAGGCAGACCGGGACTAGCTTCGACCTACGAGCAGTACTTC. It encodes CASSQGVQGRPGLASTYEQYF.

Only a few counts were recorded for this clonotype. The chain joins TRBV6-6 to TRBJ1-1, with no clear D. The V and J ends lost 3 bases and 2 bases respectively, with 7 bases between them. The CDR3 totals 13 residues. Germline values: CDR1 MNHNY, CDR2 SVGAGI (reference sequence). The CDR3 loop reads CASSYMANTEAFF. The DNA for the CDR3 is TGTGCCAGCAGTTATATGGCTAACACTGAAGCTTTCTTT.

The genes are TRBV6-1 and TRBJ1-1, with D possibly being TRBD1 (5 bases). Germline V CDR1 and CDR2: MNHNS, SASEGT. V lost 6 bases and J lost 6, with 26 bases in between. The CDR3 contains 17 residues. CDR3 bases: TGTGCCAGCAGCCCGAGAAGCGAGACTGGACGGGGCGCTGAAGCTTTCTTT. Translation: CASSPRSETGRGAEAFF.

This clonotype was counted only a few times. V is TRBV10-1 and J is TRBJ1-1; 7 nucleotides line up with TRBD1. V was clipped by 0 bases and J by 3 bases; unmatched bases: 7. In germline, CDR1 is WNHNN, CDR2 SYGVQD (reference sequence). The CDR3 runs to 16 residues. The DNA of the CDR3 is TGCGCCAGCAGTGAGTCGTGGGACAGATCGGACACTGAAGCTTTCTTT. It is translated as CASSESWDRSDTEAFF.

Remarks on this clonotype: A much larger clone differs from this one at a single base, so this may be a read error. This chain connects TRBV15 to TRBJ2-5, with TRBD2 identical over 8 bases. The V segment lost 1 base and the J segment 3 bases; nucleotides outside the gene matches: 4. Germline CDR1 and CDR2: LNHNV and YYDKDF (reference sequence). The CDR3 is made up of 15 amino acids. Written as DNA, the CDR3 is TGTGCCACCAGCAGAGCCATCGGGAGGGAAGAGACCCAGTACTTC. Residues: CATSRAIGREETQYF.

This clonotype was recorded a few times. Compared with germline, one end of the junction differs, possibly owing to a read error. The V gene is TRBV28, the J gene TRBJ1-1; D gene ambiguous. The germline V gene has CDR1 MDHEN and CDR2 SYDVKM. This CDR3 has 11 amino acids. The CDR3 is CASSQTTRAFF. CDR3 DNA: TGTGCTAGCAGTCAGACGACGCGGGCTTTCTTT. Filled out from reference TRBV28 and TRBJ1-1, the complete variable domain reads DVKVTQSSRYLVKRTGEKVFLECVQDMDHENMFWYRQDPGLGLRLIYFSYDVKMKEKGDIPEGYSVSREKKERFSLILESASTNQTSMYLCASSQTTRAFFGQGTRLTVV.

The chain carries TRBV27 and TRBJ1-2, with unresolved D. The CDR3 spans 16 residues. Trimming took 4 bases from V and 2 from J, leaving 17 bases between them. In germline, CDR1 is MNHEY, CDR2 SMNVEV (reference sequence). CDR3 loop: CASSSLRSLTNYGYTF. The CDR3 DNA sequence: TGTGCCAGCAGTTCTCTGAGGTCCTTAACGAACTATGGCTACACCTTC.

Here the CDR3 DNA reads TGTGCCAGCAGCCAAGCGTGGCAGGGGGCCGGGGAGCTGTTTTTT. Encoded protein: CASSQAWQGAGELFF. The rearrangement joins TRBV14 to TRBJ2-2, with 7 bases that match TRBD1. CDR3 length equals 15 residues. The germline gives CDR1 SGHDN, CDR2 FVKESK. V trimming: 1 base; J trimming: 6 bases; junction bases outside the gene matches: 5.